Listed here are 8 T cell receptor beta chains from one sample, sequenced in a study of shared clonotypes between healthy human individuals. In the naive CD8 group, cells lacked CD45RO and were positively selected for CCR7, so terminally differentiated effector memory CD45RA+ cells were left out. Method: immunoSEQ multiplex PCR; TCRdb's copy keeps in-frame clones and lacks some. The top ten hold 1.5% to 2% of the sample, which has about 2.1 million clones, around 93% seen once. The specimen sequenced was naive CD8+ T cells from PBMCs. These receptors were taken from a man younger than 30 in good health. Some clones in this sample may be carry-over from other donors' samples.

This clone showed up just a few times. Other DNA variants within this sample encode the same CDR3. This chain joins TRBV27 and TRBJ1-1; D not resolved. V was trimmed by 2 bases and J by 5 bases, leaving 6 bases between them. Per the germline V gene, CDR1 is MNHEY and CDR2 is SMNVEV (reference sequence). This CDR3 has 12 residues. The CDR3 DNA reads as TGTGCCAGCAGTTTACGGGGAACTGAAGCTTTCTTT. Encoded protein: CASSLRGTEAFF.

The V and J genes are TRBV5-4 and TRBJ2-2, with 7 nucleotides matching TRBD1. Germline V gene lookup returns CDR1 SGHNT and CDR2 YYREEE (reference sequence). After removal of 4 bases from V and 1 base from J, the junction contained 7 bases not matched to a gene. CDR3 length equals 16 residues. CDR3 nucleotide sequence: TGTGCCAGCAGCCCCAGGACAGGCCGGAACACCGGGGAGCTGTTTTTT. Encoded protein: CASSPRTGRNTGELFF.

The V and J genes are TRBV10-3 and TRBJ2-1; a possible D gene is TRBD2 (6 bases). CDR3 size: 15 residues. V gave up 3 bases and J gave up 9 bases, with 18 bases separating them. CDR1 and CDR2 (germline): ENHRY, SYGVKD. The CDR3: CAISDGRGFQFEQFF. The CDR3 nucleotides are TGTGCCATCAGTGATGGGCGGGGATTCCAATTTGAGCAGTTCTTC.

The genes are TRBV7-9 and TRBJ2-7; D might be TRBD1 (6 bases). This CDR3 spans 16 amino acids. Trimming left V 5 bases short and J 3 bases short, with 20 bases between. From germline, CDR1 is SEHNR and CDR2 FQNEAQ (reference sequence). The CDR3 is CASSPSKQGRDYEQYF. CDR3 coding DNA: TGTGCCAGCAGCCCGAGCAAACAGGGTAGGGACTACGAGCAGTACTTC. Variable domain in full (rest from reference TRBV7-9 and TRBJ2-7): DTGVSQNPRHKITKRGQNVTFRCDPISEHNRLYWYRQTLGQGPEFLTYFQNEAQLEKSRLLSDRFSAERPKGSFSTLEIQRTEQGDSAMYLCASSPSKQGRDYEQYFGPGTRLTVT.

About this clone itself: Other DNA sequences from this sample encode an identical CDR3 as well. The rearrangement links TRBV10-1 to TRBJ2-2; D is undetermined. The V gene lost 2 bases and the J gene lost 1 base, with 2 bases spanning the gap. Germline CDR1 WNHNN, CDR2 SYGVQD (reference sequence). The CDR3 has 13 amino acids. CDR3 loop: CASSELNTGELFF. CDR3 in DNA: TGCGCCAGCAGTGAGCTGAACACCGGGGAGCTGTTTTTT.

J is TRBJ2-1 and V is TRBV18, with D perhaps TRBD2 (6 bases). CDR1 KGHSH and CDR2 LQKENI come from the germline V gene. The CDR3 has 18 amino acids. V shed 3 bases and J shed 5 bases, with 23 bases lying between them. CDR3 DNA sequence: TGTGCCAGCTCACCCACTGGACGGGGGACCATAGGTGACAATGAGCAGTTCTTC. It translates to CASSPTGRGTIGDNEQFF. Together with reference TRBV18 and TRBJ2-1, the CDR3 gives the full variable domain: NAGVMQNPRHLVRRRGQEARLRCSPMKGHSHVYWYRQLPEEGLKFMVYLQKENIIDESGMPKERFSAEFPKEGPSILRIQQVVRGDSAAYFCASSPTGRGTIGDNEQFFGPGTRLTVL.

The V gene is TRBV6-6, the J gene TRBJ2-3; D is possibly TRBD1 (6 bases). This CDR3 spans 13 amino acids. Germline V gene lookup returns CDR1 MNHNY and CDR2 SVGAGI (reference sequence). V was cut by 8 bases and J by 2 bases, with 11 bases left in between. CDR3 protein: CASAGVNTDTQYF. CDR3 nucleotide sequence: TGTGCCAGCGCAGGGGTGAACACAGATACGCAGTATTTT.

The chain couples TRBV7-9 to TRBJ2-1, with unresolved D. CDR1 is SEHNR and CDR2 is FQNEAQ in the germline V gene (reference sequence). V shed 5 bases and J shed 4 bases, with 12 bases lying between them. The CDR3 sequence is 14 residues long. The CDR3 nucleotides are TGTGCCAGCAGCCCCCGGACCGGATACAATGAGCAGTTCTTC. This gives the protein CASSPRTGYNEQFF.